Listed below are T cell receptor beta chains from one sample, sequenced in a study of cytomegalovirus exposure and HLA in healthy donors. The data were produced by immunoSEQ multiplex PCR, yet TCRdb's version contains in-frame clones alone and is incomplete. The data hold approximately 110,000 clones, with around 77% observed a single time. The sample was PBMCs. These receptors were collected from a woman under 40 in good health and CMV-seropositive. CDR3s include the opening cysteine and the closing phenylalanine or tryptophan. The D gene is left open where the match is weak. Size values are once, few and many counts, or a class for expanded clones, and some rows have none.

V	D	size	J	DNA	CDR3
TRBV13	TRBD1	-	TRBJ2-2	TGTGCCAGCAGCTCCCCCTGGGAGGGGACAGGGGATAACACCGGGGAGCTGTTTTTT	CASSSPWEGTGDNTGELFF
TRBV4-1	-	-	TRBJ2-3	TGCGCCAGCAGCCACTCGCCGGGAGAAAGCACAGATACGCAGTATTTT	CASSHSPGESTDTQYF
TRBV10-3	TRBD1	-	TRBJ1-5	TGTGCCATCAGTGTAACAGGGGGACAGCCCCAGCATTTT	CAISVTGGQPQHF
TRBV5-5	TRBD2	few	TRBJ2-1	TGTGCCAGCAGCCCCCGGGGTAGCGGGGGGGTATATGAGCAGTTCTTC	CASSPRGSGGVYEQFF
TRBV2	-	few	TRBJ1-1	TGTGCCAGCAGTGAAGCAAGAGTGAGTAAAGGGGGCACTGAAGCTTTCTTT	CASSEARVSKGGTEAFF
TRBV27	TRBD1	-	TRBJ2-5	TGTGCCAGCAGTTTTGTCCCAGGGGGCTTCCCAGAGACCCAGTACTTC	CASSFVPGGFPETQYF
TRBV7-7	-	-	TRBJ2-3	TGTGCTAGCAGCTCTAGCCGAACAGGGTTCGGCACAGATACGCAGTATTTT	CASSSSRTGFGTDTQYF
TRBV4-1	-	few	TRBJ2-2	TGCGCCAGCAGCCAAGTACCGACAGAAGCCGGGGAGCTGTTTTTT	CASSQVPTEAGELFF
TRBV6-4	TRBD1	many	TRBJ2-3	TGTGCCAGCAGTGACTCACAGGGGGCAGATACGCAGTATTTT	CASSDSQGADTQYF
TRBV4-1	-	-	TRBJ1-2	TGCGCCAGCAGCCAAGAGGGATTCCCGAGGGGGATTTTGTATGGCTACACCTTC	CASSQEGFPRGILYGYTF
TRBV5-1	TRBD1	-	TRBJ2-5	TGCGCCAGCAGCTTGAGGGGACAGGCCGGGGAGACCCAGTACTTC	CASSLRGQAGETQYF
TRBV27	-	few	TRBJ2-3	TGTGCCAGCAGTTTGCCGGGGTACCTGAGCACAGATACGCAGTATTTT	CASSLPGYLSTDTQYF
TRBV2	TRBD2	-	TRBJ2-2	TGTGCCAGCAGTCGACTAGCGGGACCTACCGGGGAGCTGTTTTTT	CASSRLAGPTGELFF
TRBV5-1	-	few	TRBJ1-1	TGCGCCAGCAGCCCCCAGGGAGGGGTGAACACTGAAGCTTTCTTT	CASSPQGGVNTEAFF
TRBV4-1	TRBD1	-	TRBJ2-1	TGCGCCAGCAGCCAAGTGACAGGGACCTACAATGAGCAGTTCTTC	CASSQVTGTYNEQFF
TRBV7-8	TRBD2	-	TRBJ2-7	TGTGCCAGCAGCTCGGGACTAAAAAGTAACTACGAGCAGTACTTC	CASSSGLKSNYEQYF
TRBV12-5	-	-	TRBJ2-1	TGTGCTAGTGGTTTGGTACTTATGAGGGCCCCTAGCAATGAGCAGTTCTTC	CASGLVLMRAPSNEQFF
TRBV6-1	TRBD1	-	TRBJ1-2	TGTGCCAGCAGTGACTATGGGACAGGGGGCTTCTATGGCTACACCTTC	CASSDYGTGGFYGYTF
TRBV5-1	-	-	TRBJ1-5	TGCGCCAGCAGCTTGGGTATATATAGCAATCAGCCCCAGCATTTT	CASSLGIYSNQPQHF
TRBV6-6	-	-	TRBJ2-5	TGTGCCAGCAGTCGAACAGTCCAAGAGACCCAGTACTTC	CASSRTVQETQYF
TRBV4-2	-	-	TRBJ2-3	TGTGCCAGCAGCCAAGTTGCGGGATGGGGAGGAGATACGCAGTATTTT	CASSQVAGWGGDTQYF
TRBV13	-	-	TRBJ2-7	TGTGCCAGCAGCTTAGGCGAGGACGAGCAGTACTTC	CASSLGEDEQYF
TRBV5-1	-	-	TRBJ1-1	TGCGCCAGCAGCTTGGACAACGCGGGGAACACTGAAGCTTTCTTT	CASSLDNAGNTEAFF
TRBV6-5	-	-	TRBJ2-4	TGTGCCAGCAGTTGGGGGGGAGGGGGGATCGGAAACATTCAGTACTTC	CASSWGGGGIGNIQYF
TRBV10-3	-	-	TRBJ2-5	TGTGCCATAGGGCAGGGGAAACAAGAGACCCAGTACTTC	CAIGQGKQETQYF
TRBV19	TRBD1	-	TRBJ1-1	TGTGCCAGTATTAAGCCGGGACAGATGAACACTGAAGCTTTCTTT	CASIKPGQMNTEAFF
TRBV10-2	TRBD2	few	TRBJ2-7	TGCGCCAGCAGTGAGTCGGGACTCGGTCCTAGCGGGTCGTACGAGCAGTACTTC	CASSESGLGPSGSYEQYF
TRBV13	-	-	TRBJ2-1	TGTGCCAGCAGCTCACGGGAGTTTGGGGGCTACAATGAGCAGTTCTTC	CASSSREFGGYNEQFF
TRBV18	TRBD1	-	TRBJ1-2	TGTGCCAGCTCACAGGAACAGGGGGTTGGAAGTGGCTACACCTTC	CASSQEQGVGSGYTF
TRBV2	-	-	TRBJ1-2	TGTGCCAGCAGTGATTCGGCGGAGTATGGCTACACCTTC	CASSDSAEYGYTF
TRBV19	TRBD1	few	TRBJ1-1	TGTGCCAGTGGAGAGACAGGGAGTACTGAAGCTTTCTTT	CASGETGSTEAFF
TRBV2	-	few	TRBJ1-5	TGTGCCAGCGGCGGGGATTTGGATCAGCCCCAGCATTTT	CASGGDLDQPQHF
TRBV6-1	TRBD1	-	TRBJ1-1	TGTGCCAGCAGGGGGGGGGACAGGGGCACTGAAGCTTTCTTT	CASRGGDRGTEAFF
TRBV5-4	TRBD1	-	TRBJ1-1	TGTGCCAGCAGCTTGGGGGGGACAGGGCGAATTGAAGCTTTCTTT	CASSLGGTGRIEAFF
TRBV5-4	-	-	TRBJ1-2	TGTGCCAGCAGCTTGGAGGGGTGGAGTTTAAACTATGGCTACACCTTC	CASSLEGWSLNYGYTF
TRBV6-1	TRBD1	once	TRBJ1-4	TGTGCCAGCACAGGACAGGCGCATGCAAATGAAAAACTGTTTTTT	CASTGQAHANEKLFF
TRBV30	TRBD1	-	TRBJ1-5	TGTGCCTGGAGTAATGGACCCGGGACAGCTGATAGCAATCAGCCCCAGCATTTT	CAWSNGPGTADSNQPQHF
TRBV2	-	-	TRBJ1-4	TGTGCCAGGGGTGGGCAGGGAAATGAAAAACTGTTTTTT	CARGGQGNEKLFF
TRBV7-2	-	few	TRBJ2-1	TGTGCCAGCAGCTTCTACGCGAGCTCCTACAATGAGCAGTTCTTC	CASSFYASSYNEQFF
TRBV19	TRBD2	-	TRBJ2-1	TGTGCCAGTAGGTCCCCAGCGGGAGGGCCTCACAATGAGCAGTTCTTC	CASRSPAGGPHNEQFF
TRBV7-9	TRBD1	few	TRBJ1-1	TGTGCCAGCAGCCTGGACGGGGGACAGGTCCGCACTGAAGCTTTCTTT	CASSLDGGQVRTEAFF
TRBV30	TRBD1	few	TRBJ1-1	TGTGCCTGGAGTGTCCACAGGGGGACCAAGAACACTGAAGCTTTCTTT	CAWSVHRGTKNTEAFF
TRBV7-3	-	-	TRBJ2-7	TGTGCCAGCAGCCCTACCGGGGTGTCCTACGAGCAGTACTTC	CASSPTGVSYEQYF
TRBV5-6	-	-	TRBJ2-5	TGTGCCAGCAGCTTCGAAGAGACCCAGTACTTC	CASSFEETQYF
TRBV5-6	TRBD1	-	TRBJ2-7	TGTGCCAGCAGCTTTTTGGGGACAGCTGATGACGAGCAGTACTTC	CASSFLGTADDEQYF
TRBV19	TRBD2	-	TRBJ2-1	TGTGCCAGTAGTATAGATTGGGTACTAGCGGGGGAATACAATGAGCAGTTCTTC	CASSIDWVLAGEYNEQFF
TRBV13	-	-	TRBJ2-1	TGTGCCAGCACCCCGGCGGGTCCGCTAGGAGGTGTCGATGAGCAGTTCTTC	CASTPAGPLGGVDEQFF
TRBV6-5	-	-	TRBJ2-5	TGTGCCAGCAGTTACTCGTTGCTGGGGGCGGGGGAGCAGTACTTC	CASSYSLLGAGEQYF